The rows below give T cell receptor beta chains drawn from one sample of a study of OX40 agonist ivuxolimab in advanced cancers. Using immunoSEQ multiplex PCR, the repertoire was profiled, and TCRdb retains in-frame clones only, with some absent. The table has 18,000 or so clones, about two thirds seen once. This specimen was CD4+ or CD8+ T cells sorted from blood, taken in a trial of the OX40 agonist ivuxolimab. The receptors shown here come from an adult with an advanced solid tumor such as melanoma, head and neck, liver or kidney cancer. The CDR3 runs from the conserved cysteine through the conserved F or W. Fields, in order: clone size, V gene, J gene, CDR3 protein. Rows may omit the clone size; those that give it use once, few, many or a size class.

size: NA
V: TRBV5-1
J: TRBJ1-1
CDR3: CASSLAGENTEAFF

size: once
V: TRBV10-3
J: TRBJ2-2
CDR3: CAIRPTSGKNTGELFF

size: few
V: TRBV10-1
J: TRBJ1-1
CDR3: CASSDLTRGEAFF

size: NA
V: TRBV9
J: TRBJ2-1
CDR3: CASSVEQYNEQFF

size: medium-sized
V: TRBV27
J: TRBJ2-7
CDR3: CASSPGDLGYEQYF

size: NA
V: TRBV4-1
J: TRBJ2-3
CDR3: CASSQDWGARLDTQYF

size: NA
V: TRBV6-6
J: TRBJ2-1
CDR3: CASSYSAGEPEQFF

size: medium-sized
V: TRBV7-6
J: TRBJ2-1
CDR3: CASSSPAGGANEQFF

size: NA
V: TRBV19
J: TRBJ2-2
CDR3: CASSFVTVANTGELFF

size: NA
V: TRBV7-2
J: TRBJ2-7
CDR3: CASSLVSGSYEQYF

size: NA
V: TRBV28
J: TRBJ2-3
CDR3: CASSVGPRGTDTQYF

size: medium-sized
V: TRBV27
J: TRBJ2-7
CDR3: CAIKEAGEQYF

size: medium-sized
V: TRBV6-1
J: TRBJ2-5
CDR3: CASHSFARTQETQYF

size: medium-sized
V: TRBV5-1
J: TRBJ2-7
CDR3: CASSLAAPFGRTAEQYF

size: few
V: TRBV4-3
J: TRBJ1-5
CDR3: CASSLGTNQPQHF

size: NA
V: TRBV5-6
J: TRBJ2-7
CDR3: CASSSEGLAYEQYF

size: NA
V: TRBV13
J: TRBJ2-7
CDR3: CASSLVGEQYF

size: once
V: TRBV15
J: TRBJ2-7
CDR3: CATSAGYEQYF

size: NA
V: TRBV5-1
J: TRBJ2-7
CDR3: CASSLGAGGAEQYF

size: NA
V: TRBV4-1
J: TRBJ1-1
CDR3: CASSQDLEGGLNTEAFF

size: NA
V: TRBV2
J: TRBJ2-3
CDR3: CASSEMTGTDTQYF

size: NA
V: TRBV16
J: TRBJ1-5
CDR3: CASSTTDNQPQHF

size: NA
V: TRBV6-5
J: TRBJ2-5
CDR3: CASSRDGGYGETQYF

size: NA
V: TRBV5-6
J: TRBJ2-1
CDR3: CASSLGVEQFF

size: few
V: TRBV19
J: TRBJ2-2
CDR3: CASSIGPNTGELFF

size: NA
V: TRBV29-1
J: TRBJ1-2
CDR3: CSVEVYNYGYTF

size: NA
V: TRBV6-5
J: TRBJ2-1
CDR3: CASSSTGQANEQFF

size: NA
V: TRBV7-2
J: TRBJ2-3
CDR3: CASSPLEGADTQYF

size: few
V: TRBV27
J: TRBJ1-2
CDR3: CASSPWTETAFYGYTF

size: NA
V: TRBV27
J: TRBJ2-1
CDR3: CASSLKGNEQFF

size: NA
V: TRBV27
J: TRBJ2-7
CDR3: CASSGDGYSYEQYF

size: NA
V: TRBV11-2
J: TRBJ2-7
CDR3: CASSLDPLGASYEQYF

size: few
V: TRBV6-5
J: TRBJ1-1
CDR3: CASRPGGNTEAFF

size: NA
V: TRBV5-1
J: TRBJ2-5
CDR3: CASSLEGGRGETQYF

size: few
V: TRBV7-8
J: TRBJ1-1
CDR3: CASSVGGVDTEAFF

size: few
V: TRBV7-9
J: TRBJ1-1
CDR3: CASSPRQSARVTEAFF

size: NA
V: TRBV29-1
J: TRBJ2-6
CDR3: CSVEGSGGFFSGANVLTF

size: NA
V: TRBV6-1
J: TRBJ2-7
CDR3: CASSEGYEQYF

size: few
V: TRBV25-1
J: TRBJ1-5
CDR3: CASSELTTGGNQPQHF

size: few
V: TRBV10-1
J: TRBJ2-3
CDR3: CASSESLAPTDTQYF

size: few
V: TRBV6-5
J: TRBJ2-1
CDR3: CASSEDQNNEQFF

size: NA
V: TRBV4-1
J: TRBJ1-5
CDR3: CASSQGSHNQPQHF

size: NA
V: TRBV7-2
J: TRBJ2-7
CDR3: CASSPGELYEQYF

size: few
V: TRBV28
J: TRBJ2-7
CDR3: CASSWDSSYEQYF

size: few
V: TRBV13
J: TRBJ2-7
CDR3: CASSPSDTWSEQYF

size: NA
V: TRBV7-9
J: TRBJ1-1
CDR3: CASSPDLANTEAFF

size: NA
V: TRBV28
J: TRBJ2-3
CDR3: CASSLSPYERSADTQYF

size: NA
V: TRBV11-2
J: TRBJ2-4
CDR3: CASSSLGQENIQYF

size: NA
V: TRBV14
J: TRBJ2-5
CDR3: CASSQDSWQVTQYF

size: NA
V: TRBV6-5
J: TRBJ2-3
CDR3: CASSYVGRTDTQYF

size: NA
V: TRBV6-5
J: TRBJ2-7
CDR3: CASSFSGTSGYYEQYF

size: medium-sized
V: TRBV6-7
J: TRBJ1-1
CDR3: CASSYRDKNTEAFF

size: NA
V: TRBV6-5
J: TRBJ2-7
CDR3: CASSYSLQSYEQYF